The entry that follows covers one T cell receptor (beta chain) sequence. Assay used: immunoSEQ multiplex PCR; TCRdb lists only in-frame clones, some missing. This listing includes fewer than 250,000 clones. This sample was included in a study of control samples from healthy donors and cancer patients. Germline values: CDR1 SGHAT, CDR2 FQNNGV. The CDR3 sequence is 12 residues long. Trimming removed 5 bases from V and 6 bases from J; junction bases left unmatched: 2. Sequencing was carried out using blood. The V gene is TRBV11-2, the J gene TRBJ1-2; 8 bases map to TRBD1. This receptor was taken from a woman in her 30s in good health. CDR3 sequence (DNA): TGTGCCAGCAGCCGACAGGGGAATGGCTACACCTTC. This codes for CASSRQGNGYTF.